This T cell receptor beta chain was recorded in a study of blood T cell repertoires in COVID-19. The overall study: The analysed material was cDNA or gDNA that came from T cells, B-cell-depleted T cells, or PBMCs.

The repertoire was sequenced with immunoSEQ multiplex PCR; TCRdb's copy has only in-frame clones and lacks some. Counted here are 250,000 or so clones, roughly 83% occurring once; the ten biggest clones make up around 12%. Trimming pared 8 bases from V and 2 bases from J, leaving 16 bases between. The CDR3 contains 14 residues. Germline CDR1 is SNHLY and CDR2 is FYNNEI. J is TRBJ2-7 and V is TRBV2, with D perhaps TRBD2 (5 bases). This sequence was found in a man older than 75 with acute or convalescent COVID-19. The sequenced sample was peripheral blood. The CDR3 here is CASRNSPGAYEQYF. DNA for the CDR3: TGTGCCAGCCGTAACAGCCCCGGGGCCTACGAGCAGTACTTC.